This TCR beta chain was sequenced in a study of T cell clonotyping in hematopoietic cell transplantation. Study-level points and caveats: No sorting was done, leaving CD4 and CD8 contributions mixed. Graft donor and pretransplant recipient Inverse Simpson Index values predicted broader posttransplant TCR diversity. Pathologically expanded recipient clonotypes increased progressively from day 30 to day 180 as diversity fell.

Details on this clone: Its cognate antigen is unknown.

The repertoire was sequenced with immunoSEQ multiplex PCR; TCRdb's copy has only in-frame clones and lacks some. Seen here are 55,000 to 70,000 clones, around 94% observed once, and the top ten hold under 2%. CDR1 and CDR2 (germline): MDHEN, SYDVKM. V was clipped by 1 base and J by 0 bases, with 17 bases between them. This CDR3 contains 18 residues. This clonotype originated in a middle-aged man in good health. Some clones in this sample may be carry-over from other donors' samples. The V call is TRBV28, the J call TRBJ2-3; TRBD2 is a possible D gene (6 bases). Material for sequencing was peripheral blood mononuclear cells. The CDR3 protein is CASSLYRVQGGSTDTQYF. The CDR3 DNA reads TGTGCCAGCAGTTTATACCGGGTTCAGGGAGGTAGCACAGATACGCAGTATTTT. Full variable domain (missing parts from reference TRBV28 and TRBJ2-3): DVKVTQSSRYLVKRTGEKVFLECVQDMDHENMFWYRQDPGLGLRLIYFSYDVKMKEKGDIPEGYSVSREKKERFSLILESASTNQTSMYLCASSLYRVQGGSTDTQYFGPGTRLTVL.